The T cell receptor beta chain under discussion was sequenced for a study of naive and memory T cell subsets. The beta constant-region primer was an equimolar mix of two oligonucleotides covering TRBC1 and TRBC2. Four rounds of PCR amplified the ligated cDNA using nested alpha and beta constant-region primers plus SP2. Using its own MiXCR run on the UMI-ligation and nested PCR reads, TCRdb lists one record per CDR3 protein. The sample includes approximately 17,000 distinct CDR3 sequences, 8% to 9.5% seen only once; the top ten take more than 20%. From germline, CDR1 is DFQATT and CDR2 SNEGSKA (reference sequence). Trimming pared 8 bases from V and 3 bases from J, leaving 16 bases between. CDR3 size: 14 residues. Alpha and beta libraries were amplified separately from the second PCR onward. This clonotype has just a few counts.

The specimen was central memory CD8+ T cells from blood. This chain links TRBV20-1 with TRBJ2-2, with D perhaps matching TRBD2 (6 bases). The clonotype was recovered from a human donor in good health. CDR3 protein: CSTRVRGDTGELFF. DNA for the CDR3: TGCAGTACACGGGTCCGCGGGGACACCGGGGAGCTGTTTTTT.